This TCR beta chain was sequenced for a study of blood T cell repertoires in COVID-19 (dated by TCRdb to 2018 to 2020). Study-level background: Collaborator samples came from the United States, Italy and Spain and covered acute and convalescent phases of COVID-19. The material from the prospective study consisted of cDNA or gDNA derived from T cells, B-cell-depleted T cells, or PBMCs. Subjects who had been exposed to COVID-19, were actively infected with it, or had recovered from it provided the deeply sampled blood TCRbeta repertoires that made up the dataset. A freely available public database, intended as a resource for researchers studying the immune response to SARS-CoV-2, is where the repertoires were released. Samples were obtained from the ongoing ImmuneRACE study (first 160 participants) and from 1,000 to 1,500 subjects provided by 6 global collaborators. A de-identified subject ID, COVID-19 status, age in years and sex were almost always included in the sample metadata. Where HLA class I and class II types were available, the types were taken from metadata supplied by the sample provider, not from assay-based typing.

Regarding this clone: It lacks a known antigen. Base qualities are missing; no much larger clone stands one base away.

Study-level results and caveats: The amount of clinical and demographic metadata varied by source and participant and was provided uncurated.

Participants in the prospective study were enrolled through a virtual design, were aged roughly 18 to 90 years, and lived in 24 United States geographic areas. In the prospective study, participants were assigned to cohorts based on the clinical history participants reported in a screening survey and a study questionnaire. Recovered participants in ImmuneRACE Cohort 3 were defined as having two consecutive negative NP/OP PCR tests, clearance from a healthcare professional, or resolution of symptoms. Mobile phlebotomists in the prospective study collected whole blood, serum and a nasopharyngeal or oropharyngeal swab from every participant. Prospective study participants could optionally give additional blood draws and questionnaires over an approximately 2-month period. Blood samples from the prospective study were shipped frozen or at room temperature prior to DNA extraction. Inclusive of the bounding cysteine and phenylalanine, the CDR3 is 14 residues long. The kept DNA is CDR3 alone, 42 bases in frame from the first base. Clipping removes 4 bases from V and 5 bases from J, with 6 as the unmatched junction base count. Based on the germline V gene, the CDR1 and CDR2 sequences are MGHDK and SYGVNS.

The immunoSEQ Assay, a bias-controlled multiplex PCR, was used to amplify TCRbeta CDR3 regions from genomic DNA. On the study's bioinformatics: The number of nucleated cells in each sample was estimated from the amplification of reference gene primers within the assay. Sequence reads were collapsed and filtered to measure the absolute abundance of every unique TCRbeta CDR3 rearrangement. Productive Simpson clonality was computed per sample as the square root of Simpson's diversity index over productive rearrangements. The clones in this table, taken by TCRdb from immuneACCESS, are in-frame only. Not every clone is retained; where verified, under half of the shortfall comes from an unresolved V gene, and the cause of the rest is unknown. V and J calls and clone size are given by that table; D and trimming were obtained from the DNA. This sample lists 250,000 to 300,000 clones; roughly nine tenths were detected once. The top ten clones comprise roughly 1.9% of the sample.

The receptor was derived from a woman in her sixties or seventies who had recovered from COVID-19. The rearrangement combines TRBV25-1 with TRBJ2-7; 9 central bases correspond to TRBD2. Sequenced input: PBMCs or T cells enriched from blood (not recorded which). The DNA reads TGTGCCAGCAGTGGGGCTAGCGGGATCAACGAGCAGTACTTC. Its amino acids are CASSGASGINEQYF.